This is a list of T cell receptor beta chains from one sample in a study of T cell repertoires in cytomegalovirus infection. Using its own MiXCR run on the reads, TCRdb lists one record per CDR3 protein. This repertoire shows 60,000 to 80,000 distinct CDR3 sequences, about 19% found once; its top ten account for 60% to 75%. Antigens for these TCRs are unknown. Sequencing was performed on CD8+ T cells from cultured PBMCs, taken from culture after CMV antigen stimulation. The receptors were sampled from a human donor in good health (CMV status not recorded). Some clones in this sample may be carry-over from other donors' samples. Each CDR3 is given with its conserved first and last residue. D genes are given only for firm matches. Size tells how often a clone was seen (once, few, many) or the class of an expanded clone, and some rows leave it out.

d_call: .
v_call: TRBV7-6
clone_size: few
j_call: TRBJ2-1
cdr3_aa: CASSLGGGANEQFF
cdr3_nt: TGTGCCAGCAGCTTAGGGGGGGGGGCCAATGAGCAGTTCTTC

d_call: TRBD2
v_call: TRBV7-9
clone_size: few
j_call: TRBJ2-7
cdr3_aa: CASTPGLAPYEQYF
cdr3_nt: TGTGCCAGCACTCCGGGACTAGCGCCTTACGAGCAGTACTTC

d_call: .
v_call: TRBV12-3/TRBV12-4
clone_size: .
j_call: TRBJ2-5
cdr3_aa: CASSFGYRETQYF
cdr3_nt: TGTGCCAGCAGTTTCGGTTACCGGGAGACCCAGTACTTC

d_call: .
v_call: TRBV6-2/TRBV6-3
clone_size: .
j_call: TRBJ2-2
cdr3_aa: CASSLPLAGELFF
cdr3_nt: TGTGCCAGCAGCCTACCTCTCGCGGGGGAGCTGTTTTTT

d_call: TRBD2
v_call: TRBV12-3/TRBV12-4
clone_size: few
j_call: TRBJ2-3
cdr3_aa: CASSVAGAADTQYF
cdr3_nt: TGTGCCAGCAGCGTAGCGGGGGCAGCAGATACGCAGTATTTT

d_call: TRBD2
v_call: TRBV4-1
clone_size: .
j_call: TRBJ2-3
cdr3_aa: CASSQTSGGDTQYF
cdr3_nt: TGCGCCAGCAGCCAGACTAGCGGGGGTGATACGCAGTATTTT

d_call: .
v_call: TRBV4-1
clone_size: .
j_call: TRBJ2-1
cdr3_aa: CASSQDRFRNEQFF
cdr3_nt: TGCGCCAGCAGCCAAGACAGGTTTAGAAATGAGCAGTTCTTC

d_call: TRBD1
v_call: TRBV7-9
clone_size: .
j_call: TRBJ1-1
cdr3_aa: CASSTGTGATEAFF
cdr3_nt: TGTGCCAGCAGCACCGGGACAGGGGCCACTGAAGCTTTCTTT

d_call: TRBD1
v_call: TRBV7-2
clone_size: .
j_call: TRBJ2-7
cdr3_aa: CASSLGGTERDEQYF
cdr3_nt: TGTGCCAGCAGCTTAGGAGGGACAGAGAGGGACGAGCAGTACTTC

d_call: TRBD2
v_call: TRBV19
clone_size: .
j_call: TRBJ2-7
cdr3_aa: CASSNLAGGAYEQYF
cdr3_nt: TGTGCCAGTAGTAACCTAGCGGGGGGCGCCTACGAGCAGTACTTC

d_call: .
v_call: TRBV7-6
clone_size: few
j_call: TRBJ2-6
cdr3_aa: CASSLAGGRSGANVLTF
cdr3_nt: TGTGCCAGCAGCTTAGCTGGAGGGCGCTCTGGGGCCAACGTCCTGACTTTC

d_call: .
v_call: TRBV4-1
clone_size: .
j_call: TRBJ2-1
cdr3_aa: CASSQVVQAWDEQFF
cdr3_nt: TGCGCCAGCAGCCAAGTAGTCCAGGCTTGGGATGAGCAGTTCTTC

d_call: TRBD2
v_call: TRBV7-6
clone_size: .
j_call: TRBJ2-1
cdr3_aa: CASTPLTAGAGNEQFF
cdr3_nt: TGTGCCAGCACCCCTCTTACAGCGGGAGCGGGTAATGAGCAGTTCTTC

d_call: .
v_call: TRBV7-6
clone_size: many
j_call: TRBJ2-3
cdr3_aa: CASSLAGGTDTQYF
cdr3_nt: TGTGCCAGCAGCTTAGCGGGGGGCACAGATACGCAGTATTTT

d_call: .
v_call: TRBV19
clone_size: .
j_call: TRBJ2-7
cdr3_aa: CASTRDGRPYEQYF
cdr3_nt: TGTGCCAGTACCCGGGACGGCCGTCCCTACGAGCAGTACTTC

d_call: .
v_call: TRBV11-2
clone_size: .
j_call: TRBJ1-1
cdr3_aa: CASSLDPETKNTEAFF
cdr3_nt: TGTGCCAGCAGCTTAGATCCTGAGACAAAGAACACTGAAGCTTTCTTT

d_call: .
v_call: TRBV12-3/TRBV12-4
clone_size: once
j_call: TRBJ2-5
cdr3_aa: CASSLAGGRETQYF
cdr3_nt: TGTGCCAGCAGTTTAGCGGGCGGCAGGGAGACCCAGTACTTC

d_call: .
v_call: TRBV9
clone_size: many
j_call: TRBJ2-7
cdr3_aa: CASSVEPASYEQYF
cdr3_nt: TGTGCCAGCAGCGTAGAACCGGCCTCCTACGAGCAGTACTTC

d_call: .
v_call: TRBV7-3
clone_size: .
j_call: TRBJ1-1
cdr3_aa: CASSLSGSYTEAFF
cdr3_nt: TGTGCCAGCAGCTTATCGGGGTCCTACACTGAAGCTTTCTTT

d_call: .
v_call: TRBV7-2
clone_size: .
j_call: TRBJ2-7
cdr3_aa: CASSLVGAGKSYEQYF
cdr3_nt: TGTGCCAGCAGCTTAGTGGGGGCGGGGAAGTCCTACGAGCAGTACTTC

d_call: .
v_call: TRBV6-1
clone_size: .
j_call: TRBJ1-5
cdr3_aa: CASSHQPQHF
cdr3_nt: TGTGCCAGCAGCCATCAGCCCCAGCATTTT

d_call: TRBD1
v_call: TRBV6-6
clone_size: few
j_call: TRBJ2-7
cdr3_aa: CASSYSIAVGQGYEQYF
cdr3_nt: TGTGCCAGCAGTTACTCGATTGCTGTGGGACAGGGTTACGAGCAGTACTTC

d_call: TRBD1
v_call: TRBV6-8
clone_size: few
j_call: TRBJ2-7
cdr3_aa: CASRGTGGLTGQYF
cdr3_nt: TGTGCCAGCCGGGGAACAGGGGGCCTTACTGGGCAGTACTTC

d_call: .
v_call: TRBV7-8
clone_size: few
j_call: TRBJ1-1
cdr3_aa: CASSLSRGSGEAFF
cdr3_nt: TGTGCCAGCAGCTTATCAAGGGGCTCCGGTGAAGCTTTCTTT

d_call: .
v_call: TRBV4-1
clone_size: .
j_call: TRBJ1-1
cdr3_aa: CASSPDAGSGTEAFF
cdr3_nt: TGCGCCAGCAGCCCGGACGCGGGGAGTGGCACTGAAGCTTTCTTT

d_call: .
v_call: TRBV6-2/TRBV6-3
clone_size: few
j_call: TRBJ1-4
cdr3_aa: CASSPRGRPEKLFF
cdr3_nt: TGTGCCAGCAGTCCACGAGGGCGGCCTGAAAAACTGTTTTTT

d_call: TRBD2
v_call: TRBV7-6
clone_size: .
j_call: TRBJ2-3
cdr3_aa: CASSLASGGNTDTQYF
cdr3_nt: TGTGCCAGCAGCTTAGCGAGCGGGGGCAACACAGATACGCAGTATTTT

d_call: .
v_call: TRBV15
clone_size: .
j_call: TRBJ2-7
cdr3_aa: CATLTGSGEQYF
cdr3_nt: TGTGCCACCCTGACAGGATCAGGCGAGCAGTACTTC

d_call: TRBD1
v_call: TRBV7-2
clone_size: .
j_call: TRBJ2-7
cdr3_aa: CASSPGQGRYEQYF
cdr3_nt: TGTGCCAGCAGCCCTGGACAGGGCCGCTACGAGCAGTACTTC

d_call: .
v_call: TRBV2
clone_size: .
j_call: TRBJ1-5
cdr3_aa: CASSEALSGSNQPQHF
cdr3_nt: TGTGCCAGCAGTGAAGCGCTAAGCGGGAGCAATCAGCCCCAGCATTTT

d_call: .
v_call: TRBV5-5
clone_size: once
j_call: TRBJ1-4
cdr3_aa: CASSPRGANEKLFF
cdr3_nt: TGTGCCAGCAGCCCCCGGGGGGCGAATGAAAAACTGTTTTTT

d_call: TRBD2
v_call: TRBV11-2
clone_size: .
j_call: TRBJ2-1
cdr3_aa: CASSHTGEGRGEYNEQFF
cdr3_nt: TGTGCCAGCAGCCACACCGGGGAGGGGCGGGGGGAATACAATGAGCAGTTCTTC

d_call: TRBD1
v_call: TRBV10-2
clone_size: few
j_call: TRBJ1-2
cdr3_aa: CASSNSEGQGDGYTF
cdr3_nt: TGCGCCAGCAGCAACTCGGAGGGACAGGGTGATGGCTACACCTTC

d_call: .
v_call: TRBV13
clone_size: few
j_call: TRBJ1-6
cdr3_aa: CASSLVVNSPLHF
cdr3_nt: TGTGCCAGCAGCTTAGTGGTCAATTCACCCCTCCACTTT

d_call: .
v_call: TRBV7-2
clone_size: .
j_call: TRBJ2-3
cdr3_aa: CASSFPDGRDTQYF
cdr3_nt: TGTGCCAGCAGCTTCCCCGATGGGAGAGATACGCAGTATTTT

d_call: TRBD2
v_call: TRBV7-6
clone_size: .
j_call: TRBJ2-2
cdr3_aa: CASSPKLAGGVTGELFF
cdr3_nt: TGTGCCAGCAGCCCGAAACTAGCGGGGGGTGTCACCGGGGAGCTGTTTTTT

d_call: TRBD1
v_call: TRBV7-9
clone_size: .
j_call: TRBJ2-1
cdr3_aa: CASSPGQGKFNEQFF
cdr3_nt: TGTGCCAGCAGTCCGGGACAGGGGAAATTCAATGAGCAGTTCTTC

d_call: .
v_call: TRBV7-9
clone_size: .
j_call: TRBJ1-3
cdr3_aa: CASSLTTASGNTIYF
cdr3_nt: TGTGCCAGCAGCTTAACAACAGCCTCTGGAAACACCATATATTTT

d_call: .
v_call: TRBV12-3/TRBV12-4
clone_size: .
j_call: TRBJ2-7
cdr3_aa: CASSRDVHYEQYF
cdr3_nt: TGTGCCAGCAGCAGGGACGTCCACTACGAGCAGTACTTC

d_call: .
v_call: TRBV25-1
clone_size: many
j_call: TRBJ1-4
cdr3_aa: CASSWGPNEKLFF
cdr3_nt: TGTGCCAGCAGTTGGGGCCCTAATGAAAAACTGTTTTTT

d_call: .
v_call: TRBV28
clone_size: .
j_call: TRBJ1-2
cdr3_aa: CASSLSEVTNYGYTF
cdr3_nt: TGTGCCAGCAGTTTATCAGAAGTTACTAACTATGGCTACACCTTC

d_call: .
v_call: TRBV2
clone_size: .
j_call: TRBJ1-1
cdr3_aa: CASPGRVTGRMNTEAFF
cdr3_nt: TGTGCCAGCCCCGGACGAGTAACAGGGCGCATGAACACTGAAGCTTTCTTT

d_call: TRBD1
v_call: TRBV9
clone_size: few
j_call: TRBJ2-6
cdr3_aa: CASSVVTGGSGANVLTF
cdr3_nt: TGTGCCAGCAGCGTAGTGACAGGGGGTAGTGGGGCCAACGTCCTGACTTTC

d_call: TRBD1
v_call: TRBV27
clone_size: .
j_call: TRBJ2-2
cdr3_aa: CASSFYRGTGELFF
cdr3_nt: TGTGCCAGCAGTTTTTACAGGGGGACCGGGGAGCTGTTTTTT

d_call: TRBD1
v_call: TRBV7-2
clone_size: few
j_call: TRBJ1-4
cdr3_aa: CASSLAGGQGEKLFF
cdr3_nt: TGTGCCAGCAGCTTAGCGGGGGGACAGGGGGAAAAACTGTTTTTT

d_call: .
v_call: TRBV7-6
clone_size: few
j_call: TRBJ2-2
cdr3_aa: CASSRGPGELFF
cdr3_nt: TGTGCCAGCAGCCGTGGCCCCGGGGAGCTGTTTTTT

d_call: .
v_call: TRBV6-8
clone_size: .
j_call: TRBJ1-1
cdr3_aa: CASSFSGMNTEAFF
cdr3_nt: TGTGCCAGCAGTTTTTCAGGGATGAACACTGAAGCTTTCTTT

d_call: TRBD2
v_call: TRBV10-3
clone_size: few
j_call: TRBJ2-4
cdr3_aa: CAISESGLAGAPAKNIQYF
cdr3_nt: TGTGCCATCAGTGAGTCTGGACTAGCGGGAGCCCCAGCCAAAAACATTCAGTACTTC

d_call: .
v_call: TRBV27
clone_size: many
j_call: TRBJ1-1
cdr3_aa: CASSLSGMTEAFF
cdr3_nt: TGTGCCAGCAGTTTATCAGGGATGACTGAAGCTTTCTTT

d_call: TRBD2
v_call: TRBV7-8
clone_size: .
j_call: TRBJ2-3
cdr3_aa: CASSTHPSGGGTDTQYF
cdr3_nt: TGTGCCAGCAGCACTCACCCTAGCGGGGGGGGGACAGATACGCAGTATTTT

d_call: TRBD1
v_call: TRBV5-1
clone_size: many
j_call: TRBJ2-7
cdr3_aa: CASSLEGQGIYEQYF
cdr3_nt: TGCGCCAGCAGCTTGGAGGGACAGGGGATCTACGAGCAGTACTTC

d_call: .
v_call: TRBV7-2
clone_size: many
j_call: TRBJ1-1
cdr3_aa: CASSSSGRAEAFF
cdr3_nt: TGTGCCAGCAGCTCGTCAGGGCGCGCTGAAGCTTTCTTT

d_call: .
v_call: TRBV6-6
clone_size: .
j_call: TRBJ1-1
cdr3_aa: CASSYSKSSSYDTEAFF
cdr3_nt: TGTGCCAGCAGTTACTCGAAATCATCCAGCTATGACACTGAAGCTTTCTTT

d_call: .
v_call: TRBV28
clone_size: few
j_call: TRBJ2-5
cdr3_aa: CASSLGASEKETQYF
cdr3_nt: TGTGCCAGCAGCCTAGGGGCTAGCGAAAAAGAGACCCAGTACTTC